The sequence of this T cell receptor (beta chain) was determined in a study of shared clonotypes between healthy human individuals. Clones were read by immunoSEQ multiplex PCR, and TCRdb kept only the in-frame ones, dropping some. Here the sample spans nearly 1 million clones, over 60% being singletons. With V trimmed by 10 bases and J by 3 bases, 12 bases remained unmatched. The CDR3 covers 14 residues. The germline CDR1 and CDR2 sequences are MNHNY and SVGAGI (reference sequence). The chain couples TRBV6-6 to TRBJ2-7; 7 nucleotides agree with TRBD1. This TCR was recovered from a man between 18 and 29 years old in good health. Input material: memory CD4+ T cells sorted from blood. Subset: CD45RA-negative fraction. CDR3 nucleotide sequence: TGTGCCACCAGATCATCGACAGGGAACTACGAGCAGTACTTC. Residues: CATRSSTGNYEQYF.